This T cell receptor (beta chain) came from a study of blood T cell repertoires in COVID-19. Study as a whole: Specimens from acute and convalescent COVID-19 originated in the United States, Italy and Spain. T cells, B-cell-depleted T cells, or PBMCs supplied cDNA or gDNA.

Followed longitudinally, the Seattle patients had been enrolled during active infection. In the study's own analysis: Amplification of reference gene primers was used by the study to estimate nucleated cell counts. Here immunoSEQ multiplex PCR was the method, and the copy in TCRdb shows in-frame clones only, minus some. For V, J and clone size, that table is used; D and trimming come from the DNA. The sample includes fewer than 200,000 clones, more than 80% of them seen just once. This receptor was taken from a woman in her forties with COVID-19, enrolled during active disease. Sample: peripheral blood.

As DNA, the CDR3 is TGTGCCAGCAGCGGTTCTGGGGCCAACGTCCTGACTTTC. Amino acid sequence: CASSGSGANVLTF. The chain is built from TRBV12-3 or TRBV12-4 and TRBJ2-6; D is undetermined. The V end lost 6 bases, the J end lost 1 base, and 4 bases lay between the germline ends. The CDR3 covers 13 residues.